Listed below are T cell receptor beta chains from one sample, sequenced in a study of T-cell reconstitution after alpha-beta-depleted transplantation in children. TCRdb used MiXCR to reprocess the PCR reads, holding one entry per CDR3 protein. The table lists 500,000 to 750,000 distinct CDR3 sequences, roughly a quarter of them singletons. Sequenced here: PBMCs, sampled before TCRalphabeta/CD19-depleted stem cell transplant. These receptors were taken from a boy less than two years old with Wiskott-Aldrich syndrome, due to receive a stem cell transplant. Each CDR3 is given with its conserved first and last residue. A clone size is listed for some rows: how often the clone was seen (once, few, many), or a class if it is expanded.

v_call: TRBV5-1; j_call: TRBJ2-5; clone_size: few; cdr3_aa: CASSLVLAGVWQETQYF
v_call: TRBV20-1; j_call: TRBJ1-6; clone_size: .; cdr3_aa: CSASKGTDSPLHF
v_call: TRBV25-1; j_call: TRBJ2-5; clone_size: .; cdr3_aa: CASTDWGGETQYF
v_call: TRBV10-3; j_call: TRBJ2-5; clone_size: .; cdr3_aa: CAYCQGEGETQYF
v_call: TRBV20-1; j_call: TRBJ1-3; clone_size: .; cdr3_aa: CSAIPGGNTIYF
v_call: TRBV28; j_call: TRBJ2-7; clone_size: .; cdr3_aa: CASRSSAEGEQYF
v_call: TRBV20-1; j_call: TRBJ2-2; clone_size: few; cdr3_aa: CSARDFTSRTGELFF
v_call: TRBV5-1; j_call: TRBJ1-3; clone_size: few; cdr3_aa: CASSLVPGNTIYF
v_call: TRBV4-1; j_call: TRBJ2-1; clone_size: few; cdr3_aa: CASSQGGQGVNEQFF
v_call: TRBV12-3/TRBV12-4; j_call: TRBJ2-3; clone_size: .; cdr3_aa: CASSSQVRAGDTQYF
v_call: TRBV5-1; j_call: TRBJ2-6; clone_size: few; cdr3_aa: CASSLLLAGRGGANVLTF
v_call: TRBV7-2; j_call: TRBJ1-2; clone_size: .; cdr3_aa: CASSLILGYTF
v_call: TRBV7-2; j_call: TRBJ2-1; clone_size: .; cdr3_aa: CASSLSGRVNNEQFF
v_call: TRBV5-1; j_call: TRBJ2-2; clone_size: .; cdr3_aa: CASSLGLAGGPLAGELFF
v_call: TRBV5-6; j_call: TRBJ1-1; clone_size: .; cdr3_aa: CASISRGSGTEAFF
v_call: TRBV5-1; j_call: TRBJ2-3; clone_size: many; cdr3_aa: CASSQERTSSADTQYF
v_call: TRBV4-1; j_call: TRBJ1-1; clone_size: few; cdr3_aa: CASSQEEGPGGVTEAFF
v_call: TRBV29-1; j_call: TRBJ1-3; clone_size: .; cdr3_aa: CSVAEHAGNTIYF
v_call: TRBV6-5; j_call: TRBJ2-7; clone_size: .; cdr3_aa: CASSYKVSAGAYEQYF
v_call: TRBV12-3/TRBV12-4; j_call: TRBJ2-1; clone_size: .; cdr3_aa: CASSFLGNEQFF
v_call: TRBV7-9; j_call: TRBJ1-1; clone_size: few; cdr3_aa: CASSHGDRGRTEAFF
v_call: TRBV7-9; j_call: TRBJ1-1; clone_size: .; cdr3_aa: CASSFAENTEAFF
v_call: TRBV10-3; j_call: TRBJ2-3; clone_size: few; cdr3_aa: CAISDKQGARGTDTQYF
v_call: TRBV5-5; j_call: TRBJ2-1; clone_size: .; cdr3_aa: CASSLGPTGENEQFF
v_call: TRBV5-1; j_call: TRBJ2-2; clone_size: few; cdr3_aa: CASSLARSGNTGELFF
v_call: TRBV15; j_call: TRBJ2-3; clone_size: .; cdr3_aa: CATSRDSRGRAGADTQYF
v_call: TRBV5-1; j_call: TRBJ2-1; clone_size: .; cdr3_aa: CASSLWTGGIYNEQFF
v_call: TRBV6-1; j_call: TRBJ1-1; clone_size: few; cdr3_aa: CASRLQGRGTEAFF
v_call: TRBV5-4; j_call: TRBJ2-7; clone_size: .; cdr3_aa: CASSRAGTSYEQYF
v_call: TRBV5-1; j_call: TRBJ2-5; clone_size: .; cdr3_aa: CASSGMRSGQGAHRRETQYF
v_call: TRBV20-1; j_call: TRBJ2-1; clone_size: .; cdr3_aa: CSARDRRTGGNNEQFF
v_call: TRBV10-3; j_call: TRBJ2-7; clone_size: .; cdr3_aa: CATRPTGTGAYEQYF
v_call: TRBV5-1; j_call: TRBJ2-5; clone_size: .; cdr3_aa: CASSLTGTSEETQYF
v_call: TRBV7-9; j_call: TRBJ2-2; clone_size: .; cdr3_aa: CASSTLGRGGELFF
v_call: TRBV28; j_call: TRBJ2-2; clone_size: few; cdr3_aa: CASSFAANTGELFF
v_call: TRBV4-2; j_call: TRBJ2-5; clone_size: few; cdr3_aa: CASSQVSGETQYF
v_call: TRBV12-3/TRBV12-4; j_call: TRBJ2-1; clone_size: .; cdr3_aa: CANKDGTSGRHEQFF
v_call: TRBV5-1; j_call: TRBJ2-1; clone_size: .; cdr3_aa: CASSLFGGLGSYNEQFF
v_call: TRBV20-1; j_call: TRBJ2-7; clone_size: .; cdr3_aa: CSARDPLTGAGQYF
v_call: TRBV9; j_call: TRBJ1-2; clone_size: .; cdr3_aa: CASSQPSGTGGPNYGYTF
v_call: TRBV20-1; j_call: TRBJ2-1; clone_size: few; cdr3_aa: CSASVAIKNNEQFF
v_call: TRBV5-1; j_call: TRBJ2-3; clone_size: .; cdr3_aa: CASSASLAASTDTQYF
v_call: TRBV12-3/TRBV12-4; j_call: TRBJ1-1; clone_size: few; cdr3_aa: CASSDRRRLGEAFF
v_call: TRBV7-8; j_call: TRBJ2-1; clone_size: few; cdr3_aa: CASSLAVRPDLNNEQFF
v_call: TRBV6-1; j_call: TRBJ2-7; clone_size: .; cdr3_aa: CASSRERGYYEQYF
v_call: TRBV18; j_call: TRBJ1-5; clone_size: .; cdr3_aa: CASSPRPGTGVNQPQHF
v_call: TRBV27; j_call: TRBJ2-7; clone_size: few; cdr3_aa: CAGKTSGKSYEQYF
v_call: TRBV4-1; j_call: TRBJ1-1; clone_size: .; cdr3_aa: CASSQETGITEAFF
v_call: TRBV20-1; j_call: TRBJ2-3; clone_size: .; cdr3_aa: CSAWTSSTDTQYF
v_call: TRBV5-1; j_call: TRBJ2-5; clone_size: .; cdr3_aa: CASSLLAGGPGETQYF
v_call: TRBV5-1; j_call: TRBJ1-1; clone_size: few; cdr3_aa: CASRARANTEAFF
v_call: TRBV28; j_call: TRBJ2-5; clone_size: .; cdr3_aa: CATQRGDRGQETQYF
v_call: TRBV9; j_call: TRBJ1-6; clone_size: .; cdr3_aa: CASSPSGAHNSPLHF
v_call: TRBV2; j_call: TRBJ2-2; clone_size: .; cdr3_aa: CPSRAGTIPSSTGELFF
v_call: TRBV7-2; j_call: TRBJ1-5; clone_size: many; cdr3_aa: CASSLRGGNQPQHF
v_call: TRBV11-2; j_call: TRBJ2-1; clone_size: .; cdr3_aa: CASGLAGSYNEQFF
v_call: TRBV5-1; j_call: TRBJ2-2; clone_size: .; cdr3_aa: CASSLTGTTGELFF
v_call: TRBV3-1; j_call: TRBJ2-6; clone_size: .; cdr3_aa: CASSQTRGANVLTF
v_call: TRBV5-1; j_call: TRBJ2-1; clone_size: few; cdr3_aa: CASSLWSGRETKDGEQFF
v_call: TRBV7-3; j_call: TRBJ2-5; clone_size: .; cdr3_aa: CASSLLAGTRETQYF